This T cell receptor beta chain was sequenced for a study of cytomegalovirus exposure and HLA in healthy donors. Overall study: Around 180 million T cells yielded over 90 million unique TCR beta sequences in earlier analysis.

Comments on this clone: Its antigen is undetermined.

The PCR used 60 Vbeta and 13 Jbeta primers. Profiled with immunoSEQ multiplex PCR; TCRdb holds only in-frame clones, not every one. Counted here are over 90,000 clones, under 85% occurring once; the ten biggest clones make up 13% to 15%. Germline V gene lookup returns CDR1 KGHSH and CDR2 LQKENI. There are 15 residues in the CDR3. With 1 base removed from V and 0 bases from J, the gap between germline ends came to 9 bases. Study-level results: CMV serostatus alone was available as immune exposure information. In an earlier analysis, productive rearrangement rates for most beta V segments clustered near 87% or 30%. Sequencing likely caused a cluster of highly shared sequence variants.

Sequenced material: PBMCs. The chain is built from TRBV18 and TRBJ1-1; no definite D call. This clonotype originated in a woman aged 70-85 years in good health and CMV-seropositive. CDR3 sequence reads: CASSPRREMNTEAFF. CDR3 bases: TGTGCCAGCTCACCACGGAGAGAAATGAACACTGAAGCTTTCTTT.